This TCR beta chain was identified in a study of control samples from healthy donors and cancer patients. The CDR3 is made up of 15 amino acids. The ends were cut back, 8 bases at V and 0 bases at J, with 16 bases in the middle. Germline V gene lookup returns CDR1 MDHEN and CDR2 SYDVKM. Sequenced by immunoSEQ multiplex PCR; TCRdb stores in-frame clones only, minus some. The table lists about 54,000 clones, almost 96% of them singletons, with 1.5% to 2% in the top ten. Sequences were obtained from blood. V gene TRBV28 combines with J gene TRBJ1-1; a possible D gene is TRBD1 (5 bases). The TCR comes from a woman aged 25 to 45 in good health. The DNA of the CDR3 is TGTGCCAGCCACTCTCTTTGGGGCATGAACACTGAAGCTTTCTTT. It encodes CASHSLWGMNTEAFF.